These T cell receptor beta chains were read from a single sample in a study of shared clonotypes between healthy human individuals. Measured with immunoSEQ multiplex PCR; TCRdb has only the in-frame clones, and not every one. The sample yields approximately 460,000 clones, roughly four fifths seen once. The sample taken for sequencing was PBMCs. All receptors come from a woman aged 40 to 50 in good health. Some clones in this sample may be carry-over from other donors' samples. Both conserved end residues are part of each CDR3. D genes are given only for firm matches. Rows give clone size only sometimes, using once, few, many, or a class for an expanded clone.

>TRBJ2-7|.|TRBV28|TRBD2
CASSPPHLWGGSKGEQYF
TGTGCCAGCAGTCCCCCTCATTTATGGGGCGGGAGTAAAGGAGAGCAGTACTTC
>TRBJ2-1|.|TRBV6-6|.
CASSTGGREPFF
TGTGCCAGCAGTACGGGGGGCCGGGAGCCGTTCTTC
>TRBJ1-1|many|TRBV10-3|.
CAIRGTREAFF
TGTGCCATCAGAGGGACACGTGAAGCTTTCTTT
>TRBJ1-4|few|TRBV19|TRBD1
CASTSDRGDEKLFF
TGTGCCAGTACCTCGGACAGGGGAGACGAAAAACTGTTTTTT
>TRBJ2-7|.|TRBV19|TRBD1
CASSITGTGSYEQYF
TGTGCCAGTAGTATAACCGGGACAGGGTCCTACGAGCAGTACTTC
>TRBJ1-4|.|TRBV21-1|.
CASSKNQVATNEKLFF
TGTGCCAGCAGCAAAAACCAGGTTGCAACTAATGAAAAACTGTTTTTT
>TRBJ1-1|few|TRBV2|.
CASTVGINTEAFF
TGTGCCAGCACGGTTGGGATCAACACTGAAGCTTTCTTT
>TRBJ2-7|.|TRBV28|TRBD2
CASRPGGPAYAQYF
TGTGCCAGCAGGCCGGGAGGGCCTGCGTACGCGCAGTACTTC
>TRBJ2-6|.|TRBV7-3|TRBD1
CASSPGQGRAGANVLTF
TGTGCCAGCAGCCCTGGACAGGGTAGGGCTGGGGCCAACGTCCTGACTTTC
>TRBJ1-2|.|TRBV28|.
CASSFPGGGYGYTF
TGTGCCAGCAGTTTTCCGGGAGGGGGCTATGGCTACACCTTC
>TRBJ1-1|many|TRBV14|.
CASSQGRHYSEAFF
TGTGCCAGCAGCCAAGGGAGGCATTATTCAGAAGCTTTCTTT
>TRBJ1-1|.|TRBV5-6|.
CASSQSGRTEAFF
TGTGCCAGCAGCCAGTCAGGGCGGACTGAAGCTTTCTTT
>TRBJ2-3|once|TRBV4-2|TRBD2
CASSQGGTSKDTQYF
TGTGCCAGCAGCCAAGGAGGGACTAGTAAAGATACGCAGTATTTT
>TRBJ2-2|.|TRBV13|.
CASSFGGALTGELFF
TGTGCCAGCAGCTTCGGCGGAGCGCTCACCGGGGAGCTGTTTTTT
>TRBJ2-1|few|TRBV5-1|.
CASSPDPSSYNEQFF
TGCGCCAGCAGCCCTGACCCCAGCTCCTACAATGAGCAGTTCTTC
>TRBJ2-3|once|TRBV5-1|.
CASSRETPPDTQYF
TGCGCCAGCAGCAGGGAGACCCCCCCAGATACGCAGTATTTT
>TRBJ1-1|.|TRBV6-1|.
CASSVKNGGEAFF
TGTGCCAGCAGTGTTAAGAACGGGGGTGAAGCTTTCTTT
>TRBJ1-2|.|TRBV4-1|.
CASSQADIYGYTF
TGCGCCAGCAGCCAAGCCGATATCTATGGCTACACCTTC
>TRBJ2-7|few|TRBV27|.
CASRSLRASYEQYF
TGTGCCAGCAGAAGCTTAAGAGCCTCCTACGAGCAGTACTTC
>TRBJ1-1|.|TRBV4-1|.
CASSLQVRDEAFF
TGCGCCAGCAGCCTACAGGTTCGGGATGAAGCTTTCTTT
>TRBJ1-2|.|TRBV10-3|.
CAITDRRNPEGDGYTF
TGTGCCATCACCGACAGGCGCAACCCAGAGGGGGATGGCTACACCTTC
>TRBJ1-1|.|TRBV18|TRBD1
CASSPGTGMNTEAFF
TGTGCCAGCTCACCAGGGACAGGGATGAACACTGAAGCTTTCTTT
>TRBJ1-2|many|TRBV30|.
CAWSHGQSHYGYTF
TGTGCCTGGAGCCATGGACAGAGCCACTATGGCTACACCTTC
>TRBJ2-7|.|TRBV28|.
CASSLNDGGVYF
TGTGCCAGCAGTTTAAACGACGGCGGGGTATACTTC
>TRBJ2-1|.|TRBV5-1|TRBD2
CASSFLAGGARNEQFF
TGCGCCAGCAGTTTCCTAGCGGGAGGCGCAAGAAATGAGCAGTTCTTC
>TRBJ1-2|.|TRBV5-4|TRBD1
CASSRTGGNYGYTF
TGTGCCAGCAGCAGGACAGGGGGCAACTATGGCTACACCTTC
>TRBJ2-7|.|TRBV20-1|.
CSAINYEQYF
TGCAGTGCCATAAATTACGAGCAGTACTTC
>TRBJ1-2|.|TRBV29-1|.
CSVDGWDYGYTF
TGCAGCGTTGACGGTTGGGACTATGGCTACACCTTC
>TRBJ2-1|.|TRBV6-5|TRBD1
CASSPRTGEQFF
TGTGCCAGCAGTCCGCGGACAGGCGAGCAGTTCTTC
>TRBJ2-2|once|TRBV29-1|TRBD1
CSVGLGTGGAVTTGELFF
TGCAGCGTTGGTTTGGGGACAGGGGGCGCGGTTACCACCGGGGAGCTGTTTTTT
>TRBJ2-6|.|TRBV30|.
CAWTVPGANVLTF
TGTGCCTGGACTGTACCTGGGGCCAACGTCCTGACTTTC
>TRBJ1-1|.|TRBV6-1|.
CAVYWAQDTEAFF
TGTGCCGTATATTGGGCGCAGGACACTGAAGCTTTCTTT
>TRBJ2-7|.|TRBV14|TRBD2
CASSQALLAGGHEQYF
TGTGCCAGCAGCCAAGCTTTGCTAGCGGGTGGACACGAGCAGTACTTC
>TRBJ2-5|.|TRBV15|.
CATSRPAGGTQYF
TGTGCCACCAGCAGACCCGCCGGGGGGACCCAGTACTTC
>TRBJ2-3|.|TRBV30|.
CAWSATRGPDTQYF
TGTGCCTGGAGCGCTACAAGGGGCCCAGATACGCAGTATTTT
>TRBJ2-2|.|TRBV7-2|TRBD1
CASSLVGTGATGELFF
TGTGCCAGCAGCTTAGTAGGGACAGGGGCCACCGGGGAGCTGTTTTTT
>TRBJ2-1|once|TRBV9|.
CASSSEGVLGNEQFF
TGTGCCAGCAGTTCCGAGGGGGTTTTAGGTAATGAGCAGTTCTTC
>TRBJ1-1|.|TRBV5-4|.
CASSLKGMNTEAFF
TGTGCCAGCAGCTTGAAGGGTATGAACACTGAAGCTTTCTTT
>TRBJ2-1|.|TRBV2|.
CASAPRGSPPIF
TGTGCCAGCGCCCCGAGGGGGTCCCCCCCCATCTTC
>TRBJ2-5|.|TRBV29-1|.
CSVVEETQYF
TGCAGCGTTGTCGAAGAGACCCAGTACTTC
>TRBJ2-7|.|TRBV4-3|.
CASSQTLGQIYEQYF
TGCGCCAGCAGCCAAACCCTTGGACAAATCTACGAGCAGTACTTC